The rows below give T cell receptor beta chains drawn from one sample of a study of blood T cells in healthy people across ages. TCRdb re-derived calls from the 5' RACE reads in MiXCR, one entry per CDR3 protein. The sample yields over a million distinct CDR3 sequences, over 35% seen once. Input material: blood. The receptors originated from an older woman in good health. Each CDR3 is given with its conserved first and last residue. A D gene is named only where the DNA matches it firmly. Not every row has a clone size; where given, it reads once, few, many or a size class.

TGTGCCAGCTGCGCTAGCGGGAGGACCAACAATGAGCAGTTCTTC,CASCASGRTNNEQFF,TRBJ2-1,TRBV6-2/TRBV6-3,TRBD2,-
TGTGCCAGCAGCGTAGGGTCCGGGATACAGGGGAACACTGAAGCTTTCTTT,CASSVGSGIQGNTEAFF,TRBJ1-1,TRBV9,-,-
TGCGCCAGCAGCTTGGACAGGGCCGGTTCCAATGAGCAGTTCTTC,CASSLDRAGSNEQFF,TRBJ2-1,TRBV5-1,-,-
TGCAGTGCCACCAGGACAGGGATTGACACTGAAGCTTTCTTT,CSATRTGIDTEAFF,TRBJ1-1,TRBV20-1,TRBD1,-
TGTGCCAGCAGACACACCGGGGGTGAAAAACTGTTTTTT,CASRHTGGEKLFF,TRBJ1-4,TRBV6-2/TRBV6-3,-,-
TGTGCCAGCAGCCTAAGTCTACAGGGGAGAGCTTTCTTT,CASSLSLQGRAFF,TRBJ1-1,TRBV3-1,TRBD1,few
TGTGCCACCAGAGGGACTGGAAATGAGCAGTACTTC,CATRGTGNEQYF,TRBJ2-5,TRBV15,-,few
TGTGCCAGCAGCGCCAAAGTCCCGGGACAGGGTGTCCCTGGGAACTATGGCTACACCTTC,CASSAKVPGQGVPGNYGYTF,TRBJ1-2,TRBV7-3,TRBD1,-
TGCGCCAGCAGGGGGGACATCGGGGCCTACGAGCAGTACTTC,CASRGDIGAYEQYF,TRBJ2-7,TRBV5-1,-,-
TGCAGTGCCACGACCGGGACAGGGAGTGGCTACACCTTC,CSATTGTGSGYTF,TRBJ1-2,TRBV20-1,TRBD1,-
TGTGCCAGCAGCACGAAGGGCTACTACGAGCAGTACTTC,CASSTKGYYEQYF,TRBJ2-7,TRBV6-5,-,few
TGTGCCAGCAGTGCAACAGTGGCGGCGACCCAGTACTTC,CASSATVAATQYF,TRBJ2-5,TRBV6-1,-,-
TGTGCCAGCAGCTTAGAGGGGGAGACCCAGTACTTC,CASSLEGETQYF,TRBJ2-5,TRBV5-1,-,many
TGTGCCAGCAGTTGGGGTCCGACAGGGACAGATACGCAGTATTTT,CASSWGPTGTDTQYF,TRBJ2-3,TRBV27,TRBD1,-
TGTGCCAGCAGCGACAGGGGCATCGTCTATGAGCAGTACTTC,CASSDRGIVYEQYF,TRBJ2-5,TRBV4-2,TRBD1,-
TGTGCCAGCACCCCACCGCAGGGGGCGAAAGCTTTCTTT,CASTPPQGAKAFF,TRBJ1-1,TRBV6-6,TRBD1,-
TGTGCCAGCAGTTACTCCAGGGTCCAAGAGACCCAGTACTTC,CASSYSRVQETQYF,TRBJ2-5,TRBV6-5,-,few
TGTGCCAGCAGCGTGGGACTAGCGGGAGATGAGTACTTC,CASSVGLAGDEYF,TRBJ2-5,TRBV12-3/TRBV12-4,TRBD2,-
TGTGCCAGCAGTTACGGCGGGAGGGAGAATGAGCAGTTCTTC,CASSYGGRENEQFF,TRBJ2-1,TRBV6-5,TRBD2,-
TGTGCCAGCAGTTTAGGAGTTGAAGCTTTCTTT,CASSLGVEAFF,TRBJ1-1,TRBV12-3/TRBV12-4,-,many
TGTGCCAGCAGGACACCGGGACAGGCCTTCTCTGGGGCCAACGTCCTGACTTTC,CASRTPGQAFSGANVLTF,TRBJ2-6,TRBV28,TRBD1,-
TGTGCCAGCAGCCAAACGACAGGGCCCCAAGAGACCCAGTACTTC,CASSQTTGPQETQYF,TRBJ2-5,TRBV3-1,TRBD1,-
TGTGCCAGCAGCGTAGGGAGGGAGTCGGATTACGAGCAGTACTTC,CASSVGRESDYEQYF,TRBJ2-7,TRBV9,-,-
TGTGCCAGCAGCACCATGATGAACACTGAAGCTTTCTTT,CASSTMMNTEAFF,TRBJ1-1,TRBV7-2,-,-
TGTGCCAGCAGCTTGTGGGGACAGGGTTCCGAGCAGTACTTC,CASSLWGQGSEQYF,TRBJ2-7,TRBV5-5,TRBD1,few
TGTGCCAGCAGCTTACCCGGACAGGGGGTAAACTATGGCTACACCTTC,CASSLPGQGVNYGYTF,TRBJ1-2,TRBV7-9,TRBD1,-
TGTGCTAGTGCCCCAGGCAGGGGAACTGAAGCTTTCTTT,CASAPGRGTEAFF,TRBJ1-1,TRBV12-5,-,few
TGTGCCAGCAGCTTAACAGGACTAGCGGGAGGAAAAGAGCAGTACTTC,CASSLTGLAGGKEQYF,TRBJ2-7,TRBV7-3,TRBD2,few
TGCAGCGTTGCCTCGGCCCAAGAGACCCAGTACTTC,CSVASAQETQYF,TRBJ2-5,TRBV29-1,-,-